The rows below give T cell receptor beta chains drawn from one sample of a study of T cells in Graves' hyperthyroidism and ophthalmopathy. TCRdb passed the multiplex PCR reads through MiXCR, listing each CDR3 protein once. The sample consists of about 540,000 distinct CDR3 sequences, just over 45% of them appearing once. The sequencing sample was made of peripheral blood or thyroid tissue (not recorded which). The receptors were sampled from a young woman with Graves' hyperthyroidism. The CDR3 runs from the conserved cysteine through the conserved F or W. The D gene is left open where the match is weak. Some rows mark clone size as missing; the rest say once, few, many or name a class of expanded clone.

>TRBJ1-2|many|TRBD1|TRBV24-1
CATRDDRGGYTF
>TRBJ2-7|many|TRBD2|TRBV7-7
CASSPTSSPDEQYF
>TRBJ1-5|.|TRBD1|TRBV9
CASSAGTGDQPQHF
>TRBJ2-7|many|TRBD2|TRBV7-2
CASSPPQVAGAYEQYF
>TRBJ1-2|many|TRBD1|TRBV4-2
CASSRDRESGYTF
>TRBJ2-7|many|TRBD1|TRBV7-9
CASRPPPRTGTEQYF
>TRBJ1-5|many|TRBD1|TRBV12-3/TRBV12-4
CASSRNRGSGPQHF
>TRBJ1-1|.|TRBD1|TRBV7-9
CASSPTGTADEAFF
>TRBJ1-5|many|TRBD1|TRBV9
CASSVGGGAGQPQHF
>TRBJ2-7|many|TRBD2|TRBV29-1
CSVGSGVSYEQYF
>TRBJ1-5|.|.|TRBV7-8
CAERGDSSNQPQHF
>TRBJ2-7|few|.|TRBV10-3
CAISIGTAYEQYF
>TRBJ1-3|many|.|TRBV4-1
CASSQGQLRVWDGGNTIYF
>TRBJ2-5|many|TRBD2|TRBV20-1
CSARPRGAGGYETQYF
>TRBJ2-5|.|.|TRBV29-1
CSVRYNEQYF
>TRBJ2-5|many|.|TRBV14
CASSQDQVLQETQYF
>TRBJ2-7|.|.|TRBV6-1
CASADRGLSYGQYF
>TRBJ2-7|.|TRBD2|TRBV2
CASSVGLAGFYEQYF
>TRBJ2-3|.|.|TRBV19
CASSKGSLFTDTQYF
>TRBJ2-7|few|.|TRBV12-3/TRBV12-4
CASSTRGSREQYF
>TRBJ1-5|many|TRBD1|TRBV12-3/TRBV12-4
CASSPPTGGNQPQHF
>TRBJ1-5|.|.|TRBV7-2
CASNLDSRVSNQPQHF